This TCR beta chain stems from a study of T cell clusters in autoimmune cytopenias (dated by TCRdb to the late 2010s). Some background on the complete study: A median TRB sequencing depth of 51,575 reads per sample was reached, and a median of around 2,300 distinct TRB clonotypes per sample was obtained. TRB and IGH repertoires from peripheral blood were sequenced in autoimmune cytopenia patients at active disease and during treatment follow-up, with healthy, CLL and autoimmune hepatitis controls included alongside. The goal of the study was to determine whether autoimmune cytopenia patients have a disease-specific immune repertoire signature that could serve as a blood-based biomarker. General study outcomes and caveats: The T cell clusters were defined only in silico, and the functional role of the clusters was left to be validated experimentally. In the comparison of secondary cytopenia with CLL, the cluster-lack signature was not observed, apparently because the dominant lymphoma-associated repertoire masked the signature. Shifts in the TRB repertoire, including less even repertoires in secondary cytopenia and CLL, were mostly a reflection of lymphoma bias and not of autoimmunity. GLIPH suggested that primary autoimmune cytopenia patients lacked physiological T cell clusters: some 53 clusters were exclusive to healthy donors versus fewer than 20 exclusive to patients. Almost three-fold more exclusive TRB clusters were observed in healthy donors than in active autoimmune hepatitis patients, consistent with an autoimmunity-wide signature.

To amplify TRB rearrangements, a touch-down multiplex PCR protocol was run with the TRB-A and TRB-B primer pools combined in a single tube. Two consecutive PCR reactions with Phusion HS II polymerase added Illumina adapters and sample indices to the amplicons. The amplicons were gel-purified using the NucleoSpin Gel and PCR Clean-up kit, after which quantification was performed by Qubit and quality was checked on an Agilent 2100 Bioanalyzer. Sequencing of the libraries was done on an Illumina MiSeq with 600-cycle, single-indexed, paired-end runs. The authors processed their data as follows. MiXCR version 2.1.12 with the default MiXCR reference library was used to align and assemble TRB reads. A clone was defined by each unique CDR3 nucleotide sequence, and analysis was restricted to productive sequences with at least two reads. Repertoire diversity was assessed by alpha-parameterized diversity profiles (alpha 0 to 5), including Shannon (alpha 1) and Simpson (alpha 2) indices, computed with an R script. Combinatorial TRB VJ usage was calculated with the tcR package and was compared between cohorts by principal component analysis performed with ade4. GLIPH clustering of TCRbeta CDR3s was carried out on cohort pairs matched by age and read depth, and cluster frequencies were compared by Wilcoxon test. TCRdb reprocessed the reads, reporting each CDR3 protein sequence once and no DNA. None of the V and J calls come from the authors' own analysis; TCRdb made them. The sample table on file contains a few thousand distinct CDR3 sequences. The ten largest clones take up 30% to 45% of the sample.

This clonotype is medium-sized (0.01 to 0.1%) by its frequency; no count is available. The antigen it recognizes is unknown. For each sample, TRB amplification used around 260 ng of peripheral blood genomic DNA, equal to about 38,000 genome equivalents. Its CDR3 holds 16 amino acids, cysteine through phenylalanine. The nucleotide record is missing. The germline V gene yields MNHEY for CDR1 and SVGAGI for CDR2. This same sample was also part of a study on T cell repertoires in aging, cancer and after chemotherapy. Per the second study: The donors fell into six age groups ranging from 30 or younger to 70 or older, and each group had at least three individuals. Paired pre- and post-chemotherapy samples in the hematological group came from chronic lymphocytic leukemia patients treated with fludarabine- or bendamustine-based regimens. In total, the full dataset held 7.5 million to 9.5 million TCR reads. Compared with age-matched healthy donors, untreated patients with hematological or solid cancers had significantly lower TCR diversity and higher clonality in blood. Declining TCR diversity with age in healthy donors was mainly explained by loss of richness; in cancer patients, loss of evenness also contributed. In both cancer cohorts, the median generation probability rose over the chemotherapy interval, which suggests that the repertoire was reconstituted through rebound thymic output. The authors noted that the repertoire data do not allow conclusions about immunological memory after chemotherapy. Hematological cancer patients had infiltration of lymphoid organs, and this infiltration may itself impair thymic emigration or peripheral T cell expansion. To look at immunoaging and at how T cells reconstitute after chemotherapy, the study profiled TCR beta repertoires in peripheral blood from both healthy donors and cancer patients. Alongside around 97 healthy donors serving as a reference group, the cohort included over 200 cancer patients, of whom roughly 90 had hematological cancers and around 120 had solid cancers. TRB sequences were processed with MiXCR versions 2.12 and 3.0.5. Shannon diversity, evenness, clonality (one minus evenness), and alpha-parameterized diversity profiles from alpha 0 to 5 were included as repertoire metrics. Generation probabilities of clones in paired pre- and post-chemotherapy samples were computed with the IGoR algorithm.

The TCR was taken from a human donor with an autoimmune cytopenia or autoimmune hepatitis (not recorded which). The chain is made from TRBV6-5 and TRBJ2-1; TCRdb proposes TRBD1, but this gene call is untestable without DNA. The sequencing sample was made of peripheral blood. The encoded CDR3 is CASSYNWQGAGNEQFF.